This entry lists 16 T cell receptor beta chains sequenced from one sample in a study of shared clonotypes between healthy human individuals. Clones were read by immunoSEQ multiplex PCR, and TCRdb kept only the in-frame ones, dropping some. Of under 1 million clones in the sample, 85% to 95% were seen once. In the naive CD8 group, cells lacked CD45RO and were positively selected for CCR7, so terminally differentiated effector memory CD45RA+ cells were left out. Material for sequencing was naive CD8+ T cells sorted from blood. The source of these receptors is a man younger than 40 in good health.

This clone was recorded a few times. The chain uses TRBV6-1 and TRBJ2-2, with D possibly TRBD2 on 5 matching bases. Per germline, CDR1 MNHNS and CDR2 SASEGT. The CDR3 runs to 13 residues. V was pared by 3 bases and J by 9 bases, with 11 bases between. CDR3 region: CASSDSEARELFF. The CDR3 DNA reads TGTGCCAGCAGTGATTCGGAGGCTAGGGAGCTGTTTTTT.

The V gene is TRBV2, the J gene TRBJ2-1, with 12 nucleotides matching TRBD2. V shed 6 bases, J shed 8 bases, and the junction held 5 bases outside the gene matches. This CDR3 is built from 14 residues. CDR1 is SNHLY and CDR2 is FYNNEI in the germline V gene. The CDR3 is CASSPSGRAHEQFF. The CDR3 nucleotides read TGTGCCAGCAGCCCTAGCGGGAGGGCCCATGAGCAGTTCTTC.

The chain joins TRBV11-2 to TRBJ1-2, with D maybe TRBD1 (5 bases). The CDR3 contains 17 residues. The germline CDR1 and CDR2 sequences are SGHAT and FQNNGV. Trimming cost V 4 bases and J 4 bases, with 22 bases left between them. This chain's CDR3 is CASSSPEGTWSFYGYTF. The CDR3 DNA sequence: TGTGCCAGCAGCTCGCCCGAGGGGACTTGGTCCTTCTATGGCTACACCTTC.

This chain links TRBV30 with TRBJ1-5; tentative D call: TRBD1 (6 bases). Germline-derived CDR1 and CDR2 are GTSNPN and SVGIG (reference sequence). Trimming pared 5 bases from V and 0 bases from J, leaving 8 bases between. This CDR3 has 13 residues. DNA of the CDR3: TGTGCCTGGGAGACAGGTAGCAATCAGCCCCAGCATTTT. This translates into CAWETGSNQPQHF. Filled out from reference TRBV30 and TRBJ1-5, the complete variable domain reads SQTIHQWPATLVQPVGSPLSLECTVEGTSNPNLYWYRQAAGRGLQLLFYSVGIGQISSEVPQNLSASRPQDRQFILSSKKLLLSDSGFYLCAWETGSNQPQHFGDGTRLSIL.

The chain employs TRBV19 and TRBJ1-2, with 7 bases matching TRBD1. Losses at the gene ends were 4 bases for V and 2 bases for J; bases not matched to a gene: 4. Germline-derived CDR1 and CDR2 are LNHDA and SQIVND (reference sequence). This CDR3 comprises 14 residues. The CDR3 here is CASSTGTENYGYTF. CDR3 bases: TGTGCCAGTAGTACCGGGACAGAGAACTATGGCTACACCTTC.

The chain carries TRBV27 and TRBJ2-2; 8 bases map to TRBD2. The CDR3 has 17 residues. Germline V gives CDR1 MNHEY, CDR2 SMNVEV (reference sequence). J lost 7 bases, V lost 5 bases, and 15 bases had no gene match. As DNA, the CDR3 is TGTGCCAGCAGTCCCTCCCTGGGAGCGGGAGAGGGCGGGGAGCTGTTTTTT. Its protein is CASSPSLGAGEGGELFF.

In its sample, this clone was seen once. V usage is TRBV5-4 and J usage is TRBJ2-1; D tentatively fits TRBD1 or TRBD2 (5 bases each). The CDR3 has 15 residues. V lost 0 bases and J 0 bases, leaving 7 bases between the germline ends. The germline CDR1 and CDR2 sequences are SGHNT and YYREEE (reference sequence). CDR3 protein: CASSLAGTSYNEQFF. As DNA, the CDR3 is TGTGCCAGCAGCTTGGCCGGGACCTCCTACAATGAGCAGTTCTTC.

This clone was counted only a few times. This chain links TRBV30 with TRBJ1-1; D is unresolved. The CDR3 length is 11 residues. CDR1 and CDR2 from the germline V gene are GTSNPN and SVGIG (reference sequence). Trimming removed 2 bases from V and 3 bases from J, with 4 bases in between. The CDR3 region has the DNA TGTGCCTGGAGTCGTTACACTGAAGCTTTCTTT. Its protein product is CAWSRYTEAFF. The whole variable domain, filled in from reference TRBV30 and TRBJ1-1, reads SQTIHQWPATLVQPVGSPLSLECTVEGTSNPNLYWYRQAAGRGLQLLFYSVGIGQISSEVPQNLSASRPQDRQFILSSKKLLLSDSGFYLCAWSRYTEAFFGQGTRLTVV.

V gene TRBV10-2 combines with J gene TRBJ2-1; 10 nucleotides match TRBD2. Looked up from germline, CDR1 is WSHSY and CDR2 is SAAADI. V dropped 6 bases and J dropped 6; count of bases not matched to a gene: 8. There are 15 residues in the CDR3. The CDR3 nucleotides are TGCGCCAGCAGGGGGGGACTAGCGATAGGCAATGAGCAGTTCTTC. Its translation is CASRGGLAIGNEQFF.

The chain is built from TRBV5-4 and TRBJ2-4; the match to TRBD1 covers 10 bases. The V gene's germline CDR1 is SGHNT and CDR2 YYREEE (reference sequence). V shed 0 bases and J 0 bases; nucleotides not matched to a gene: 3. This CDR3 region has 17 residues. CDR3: CASSLAGQGLAKNIQYF. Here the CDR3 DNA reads TGTGCCAGCAGCTTGGCGGGACAGGGGCTAGCCAAAAACATTCAGTACTTC.

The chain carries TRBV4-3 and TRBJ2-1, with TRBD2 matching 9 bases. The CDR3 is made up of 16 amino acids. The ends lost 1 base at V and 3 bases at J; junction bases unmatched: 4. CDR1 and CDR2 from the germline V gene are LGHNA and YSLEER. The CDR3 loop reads CASSQALLAGYNEQFF. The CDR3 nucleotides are TGCGCCAGCAGCCAAGCATTACTAGCGGGCTACAATGAGCAGTTCTTC.

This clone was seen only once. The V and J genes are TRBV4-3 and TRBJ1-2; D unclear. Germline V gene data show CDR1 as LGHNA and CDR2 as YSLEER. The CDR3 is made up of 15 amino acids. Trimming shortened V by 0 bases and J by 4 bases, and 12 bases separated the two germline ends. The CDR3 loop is CASSQEGRAPYGYTF. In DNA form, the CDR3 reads TGCGCCAGCAGCCAAGAAGGGAGGGCTCCCTATGGCTACACCTTC.

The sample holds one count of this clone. DNA of the CDR3: TGTGCCAGCAGCCAAGCCGCGGGCGCCGCCTACGAGCAGTACTTC. It translates to CASSQAAGAAYEQYF. The rearrangement joins TRBV28 to TRBJ2-7; the D gene is possibly TRBD2 (5 bases). V was trimmed by 6 bases and J by 2 bases, leaving 17 bases between them. This CDR3 is built from 15 residues. The V gene's germline CDR1 is MDHEN and CDR2 SYDVKM.

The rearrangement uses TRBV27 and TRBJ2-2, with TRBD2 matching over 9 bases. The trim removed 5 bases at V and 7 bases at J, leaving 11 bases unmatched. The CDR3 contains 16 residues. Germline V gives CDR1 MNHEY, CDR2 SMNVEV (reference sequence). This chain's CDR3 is CASSLSIAGAGGELFF. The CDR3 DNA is TGTGCCAGCAGTCTTTCCATAGCGGGAGCTGGCGGGGAGCTGTTTTTT.

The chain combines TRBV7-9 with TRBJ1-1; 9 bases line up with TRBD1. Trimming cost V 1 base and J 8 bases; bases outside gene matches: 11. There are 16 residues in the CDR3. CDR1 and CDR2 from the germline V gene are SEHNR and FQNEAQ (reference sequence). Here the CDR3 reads CASSLDRGRGGYEAFF. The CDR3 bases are TGTGCCAGCAGCTTAGACAGGGGGCGTGGAGGCTACGAAGCTTTCTTT.

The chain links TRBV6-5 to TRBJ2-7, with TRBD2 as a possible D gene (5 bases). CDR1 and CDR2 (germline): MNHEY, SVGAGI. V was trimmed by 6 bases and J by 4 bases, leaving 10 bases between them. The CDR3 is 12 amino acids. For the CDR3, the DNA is TGTGCCAGCAGCTCCTCGGGGTACGAGCAGTACTTC. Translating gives CASSSSGYEQYF.